This record concerns one TCR beta chain sequence. Its specificity is unknown. CD4+ cell separation produced CD45RA+ naive and CD45RA-negative memory subsets. Only in-frame clones appear in the TCRdb table, and some are missing; sequencing was by immunoSEQ multiplex PCR. The table shows fewer than 1.6 million clones, with approximately 98.5% occurring only once. This CDR3 region has 17 residues. The V end lost 2 bases, the J end lost 7 bases, and 22 bases lay between the germline ends. CDR1 is SGHKS and CDR2 is YYEKEE in the germline V gene (reference sequence). The data stem from a study of shared clonotypes between healthy human individuals. Overall study results and limits: Of the naive CD4 clonotypes, approximately 5% were shared across a handful of donors.

Sequencing was performed on naive CD4+ T cells sorted from blood. Described subset: CD45RA+ positively selected. The TCR comes from a man aged 30-40 years in good health. The V gene is TRBV5-5, the J gene TRBJ1-5; weak D call: TRBD1 (5 bases). This chain's CDR3 is CASSFSGTEIIGQPQHF. The CDR3 bases are TGTGCCAGCAGCTTTTCCGGGACGGAAATAATTGGGCAGCCCCAGCATTTT.